The 26 T cell receptor beta chains below all came from one sample that was sequenced in a study. Via MiXCR, TCRdb re-called the 5' RACE reads, giving one row per CDR3 protein. The profile shows 5,500 to 6,000 distinct CDR3 sequences, just over 30% of them singletons. Sequencing was carried out using memory CD4+ T cells sorted from a lymph node. Subset here: memory CD4+ T cells, CD4+CD45RO+CD25-. Every receptor here comes from a female donor with breast cancer.

Sample share makes this clonotype medium-sized. V usage is TRBV4-1 and J usage is TRBJ2-7; 9 nucleotides line up with TRBD2. V lost 1 base to trimming and J lost 0 bases; unmatched junction nucleotides: 4. From germline, CDR1 is MGHRA and CDR2 YSYEKL. The CDR3 is made up of 16 amino acids. In DNA, the CDR3 is TGCGCCAGCAGCCAAGGTGGTAGCGGGAGCTCCTACGAGCAGTACTTC. This codes for CASSQGGSGSSYEQYF.

The V gene is TRBV28, the J gene TRBJ1-2; no reliable D call. CDR1 MDHEN and CDR2 SYDVKM come from the germline V gene. Trimming cost V 6 bases and J 8 bases, with 16 bases left between them. CDR3 length equals 13 residues. CDR3 DNA sequence: TGTGCCAGCAGAACCGACGGCGTACGGGGCTACACCTTC. Its protein product is CASRTDGVRGYTF.

The rearrangement links TRBV5-1 to TRBJ1-1, with D unresolved. The CDR3 sequence is 15 residues long. V was pared by 0 bases and J by 7 bases, with 16 bases between. Germline V lookup: CDR1 SGHRS, CDR2 YFSETQ. The CDR3, as DNA: TGCGCCAGCAGCTTGGGGGAAATCATGACAAGTGAAGCTTTCTTT. It is translated as CASSLGEIMTSEAFF.

In this sample, this clonotype turned up once. The chain combines TRBV24-1 with TRBJ2-1, with D uncertain. CDR3 length: 12 amino acids. Between the trimmed V and J ends, which lost 4 bases and 2 bases, there was a span of 2 bases. Germline CDR1 KGHDR, CDR2 SFDVKD. CDR3 residues: CATSDTYNEQFF. The CDR3 region has the DNA TGTGCCACCAGTGACACCTACAATGAGCAGTTCTTC.

By its share, this clonotype is medium-sized (0.01 to 0.1%). The V call is TRBV7-2, the J call TRBJ1-5; 7 nucleotides align to TRBD1. Losses at the gene ends were 5 bases for V and 2 bases for J; bases not matched to a gene: 3. The germline V gene encodes CDR1 SGHTA and CDR2 FQGNSA. The CDR3 loop spans 14 amino acids. The CDR3 coding sequence is TGTGCCAGCAGCAAAACAGGGGGCAATCAGCCCCAGCATTTT. This translates into CASSKTGGNQPQHF.

Only one count was recorded for this clonotype. A single base separates this from a much larger clone, so it may be a read error. V is TRBV7-3 and J is TRBJ2-5; TRBD2 aligns across 8 bases. CDR1 and CDR2 from the germline V gene are SGHTA and FQGTGA. This CDR3 contains 13 residues. CDR3 residues: CANSLTSVETQYF. CDR3 DNA sequence: TGTGCCAACAGCCTGACTAGCGTAGAGACCCAGTACTTC.

This clonotype has ten or more counts. This chain uses TRBV7-9 with TRBJ2-7, with TRBD1 identical over 11 bases. The CDR3 contains 15 residues. V lost 1 base and J lost 1; bases outside the gene matches: 0. From germline, CDR1 is SEHNR and CDR2 FQNEAQ (reference sequence). The CDR3 is CASSLGDRGSYEQYF. In DNA form, the CDR3 reads TGTGCCAGCAGCTTAGGGGACAGGGGGTCCTACGAGCAGTACTTC.

This clonotype was seen ten or more times. J is TRBJ2-1 and V is TRBV10-3, with unresolved D. Trimming stripped 10 bases from V and 7 bases from J, with 11 bases between. The germline CDR1 and CDR2 sequences are ENHRY and SYGVKD. The CDR3 runs to 11 residues. The CDR3, as DNA: TGTGCCACCAAGCAAGAGAATGAGCAGTTCTTC. Residues: CATKQENEQFF.

By share, this clonotype ranks as medium-sized (0.01 to 0.1%). The chain joins TRBV7-9 to TRBJ2-7; 8 bases line up with TRBD1. From germline, CDR1 is SEHNR and CDR2 FQNEAQ (reference sequence). The V gene end was trimmed by 4 bases and the J gene end by 6 bases; junction bases not matched to a gene: 14. The CDR3 extends over 16 amino acids. CDR3 bases: TGTGCCAGCAGCTCATCATTCCGGGACAGGCTATCCGAGCAGTACTTC. This sequence encodes CASSSSFRDRLSEQYF.

This clonotype is medium-sized by share. The J gene is TRBJ2-1, the V gene TRBV12-3 or TRBV12-4; D gene uncertain. This CDR3 contains 12 residues. V lost 6 bases and J lost 7, with 10 bases in between. The CDR3 spells CASRHSRNEQFF. As DNA, the CDR3 is TGTGCCAGCAGACACTCTAGGAATGAGCAGTTCTTC.

There are a few counts of this clonotype. The chain joins TRBV11-3 to TRBJ2-3, with D possibly TRBD2 on 5 matching bases. CDR1 and CDR2 (germline): SGHNT, YENEEA. Trimming took 6 bases from V and 5 from J, leaving 12 bases between them. The CDR3 loop spans 13 amino acids. The CDR3 DNA sequence: TGTGCCAGCAGTCCTGGGAGTGGAGATACGCAGTATTTT. Protein product: CASSPGSGDTQYF.

This clonotype is termed medium-sized. The gene calls are TRBV9 and TRBJ2-7; D perhaps matches TRBD2 (6 bases). Between the trimmed V and J ends, which lost 4 bases and 7 bases, there was a span of 21 bases. The CDR3 spans 15 residues. Germline CDR1 SGDLS, CDR2 YYNGEE. CDR3 in DNA: TGTGCCAGCAGCCCCCGGAGGGTAGCGGATGGGGAGCAGTACTTC. Translating it yields CASSPRRVADGEQYF.

This clonotype came up many times. J is TRBJ2-5 and V is TRBV3-1; no reliable D call. This CDR3 contains 11 residues. Germline V gene sequence: CDR1 LGHDT, CDR2 YNNKEL (reference sequence). V was trimmed by 0 bases and J by 5 bases, leaving 1 base between them. CDR3 nucleotide sequence: TGTGCCAGCAGCCAAGAGGAGACCCAGTACTTC. Its translation is CASSQEETQYF.

By share of the sample, this clonotype is medium-sized. The CDR3 nucleotides are TGTGCCAGCAGTTACTCGGTCGCATATGAGCAGTTCTTC. Its translation: CASSYSVAYEQFF. The chain uses TRBV6-5 and TRBJ2-1, with D uncertain. The CDR3 is made up of 13 amino acids. CDR1 and CDR2 (germline): MNHEY, SVGAGI. V dropped 0 bases and J dropped 8 bases, with 8 bases sitting between them.

The sample holds many counts of this clonotype. The CDR3 loop is CATFGAAVMNTEAFF. CDR3 DNA sequence: TGTGCCACTTTCGGGGCAGCTGTGATGAACACTGAAGCTTTCTTT. V usage is TRBV7-8 and J usage is TRBJ1-1; weak D call: TRBD1 (5 bases). Per the germline V gene, CDR1 is SGHVS and CDR2 is FQNEAQ. Trimming removed 10 bases at V and 0 bases at J, with 18 bases between. The CDR3 has 15 amino acids.

The CDR3 nucleotides read TGCAGTGCTCCACCGGGACTAGCCAATCAGAGTTCCTACGAGCAGTACTTC. This codes for CSAPPGLANQSSYEQYF. The chain couples TRBV20-1 to TRBJ2-7; 9 bases are shared with TRBD2. Trimming took 5 bases from V and 1 from J; bases not matched to a gene: 15. Germline V gene sequence: CDR1 DFQATT, CDR2 SNEGSKA (reference sequence). This CDR3 has 17 amino acids.

Concerning this clonotype itself: One end of the junction does not line up with germline, which may come from a read error. V and J are TRBV6-2 or TRBV6-3 and TRBJ1-5; possible D gene TRBD1, 5 bases. CDR1 and CDR2 from the germline V gene are MNHEY and SVGEGT. The CDR3 is 13 residues long. CDR3 bases: TGTGCCAGCAGTACAGACAGCCCTTGGCCCCGGCATTTT. Translation gives CASSTDSPWPRHF.

This clonotype was seen at least ten times. V gene TRBV5-1 combines with J gene TRBJ1-1; TRBD1 matches at 7 bases. The CDR3 is 15 amino acids. From germline, CDR1 is SGHRS and CDR2 YFSETQ. Trimming at V came to 4 bases and at J to 8 bases, leaving 14 bases not matched to a gene. CDR3 residues: CASSLLPTRQGEAFF. Written as DNA, the CDR3 is TGCGCCAGCAGCCTCCTTCCGACGCGACAGGGAGAAGCTTTCTTT.

This clonotype has just one count. The V and J genes are TRBV5-6 and TRBJ1-2; D remains ambiguous. CDR1 and CDR2 from the germline V gene are SGHDT and YYEEEE. The CDR3 loop spans 15 amino acids. The V end lost 4 bases, the J end lost 8 bases, and 21 bases lay between the germline ends. The CDR3 DNA reads as TGTGCCAGCAGCCGCGACATTGCGGCTTCGCGAGGCTACACCTTC. Protein sequence: CASSRDIAASRGYTF.

The chain uses TRBV11-1 and TRBJ2-1, with 7 bases aligning to TRBD2. Trimming at V came to 5 bases and at J to 0 bases, leaving 7 bases not matched to a gene. The germline V gene encodes CDR1 SGHAT and CDR2 FQDESV (reference sequence). This CDR3 comprises 16 residues. The CDR3 nucleotides are TGTGCCAGCAGCCGGAAGCGGGGACGCTCCTACAATGAGCAGTTCTTC. It translates to CASSRKRGRSYNEQFF.

This clonotype has at least ten counts. This sequence joins TRBV4-1 and TRBJ2-7; D is unresolved. The germline CDR1 and CDR2 sequences are MGHRA and YSYEKL. The V end lost 6 bases, the J end lost 3 bases, and 9 bases lay between the germline ends. CDR3 size: 12 residues. DNA of the CDR3: TGCGCCAGCAGTCAGACACGCTACGAGCAGTACTTC. As protein: CASSQTRYEQYF.

This clonotype was observed a handful of times. The V gene is TRBV12-5, the J gene TRBJ2-2; maybe TRBD2 (6 bases). Trimming took off 6 bases at V and 5 bases at J, with 19 bases between the two ends. This CDR3 spans 16 amino acids. Germline lookup yields CDR1 LGHNT and CDR2 FRNRAP. CDR3 in amino acids: CASGTTRGLVTGELFF. The CDR3 DNA reads as TGTGCTAGTGGCACGACACGGGGGTTGGTTACCGGGGAGCTGTTTTTT.

This clonotype has just one count. A junction end diverges from the germline sequence, so it may reflect a read error. The chain combines TRBV20-1 with TRBJ1-1, with D possibly matching TRBD1 (6 bases). Germline CDR1 is DFQATT and CDR2 is SNEGSKA (reference sequence). CDR3 length: 13 residues. In nucleotides, the CDR3 is TGCAGTGCCCCGCCTATGGGGGCCGCTGAGGCTTTCTTT. The encoded protein is CSAPPMGAAEAFF.

The rearrangement uses TRBV4-1 and TRBJ1-1; possible D gene TRBD1, 5 bases. V was clipped by 0 bases and J by 0 bases, with 8 bases between them. This CDR3 region has 15 residues. Germline CDR1 is MGHRA and CDR2 is YSYEKL. CDR3 residues: CASSQEAGLNTEAFF. CDR3 sequence (DNA): TGCGCCAGCAGCCAAGAGGCAGGGTTGAACACTGAAGCTTTCTTT.

In its sample, this clonotype ranks as medium-sized. Germline is not matched at one junction end, which may reflect a read error. This chain links TRBV6-5 with TRBJ1-4; D perhaps matches TRBD1 (6 bases). Per the germline V gene, CDR1 is MNHEY and CDR2 is SVGAGI. The CDR3 loop spans 13 amino acids. The CDR3 DNA follows: TGTGCCAGCAGTTGGGACACTACTGAAAAACTGTTTTTT. Translation gives CASSWDTTEKLFF.

This clonotype has a count of ten or more. The chain couples TRBV5-1 to TRBJ1-1, with D tentatively TRBD1 (6 bases). V gave up 4 bases and J gave up 11 bases, with 21 bases separating them. The germline V gene encodes CDR1 SGHRS and CDR2 YFSETQ. The CDR3 length is 14 residues. CDR3 residues: CASSLVTTGTAAFF. The DNA of the CDR3 is TGCGCCAGCAGCCTAGTAACTACAGGGACCGCGGCTTTCTTT.